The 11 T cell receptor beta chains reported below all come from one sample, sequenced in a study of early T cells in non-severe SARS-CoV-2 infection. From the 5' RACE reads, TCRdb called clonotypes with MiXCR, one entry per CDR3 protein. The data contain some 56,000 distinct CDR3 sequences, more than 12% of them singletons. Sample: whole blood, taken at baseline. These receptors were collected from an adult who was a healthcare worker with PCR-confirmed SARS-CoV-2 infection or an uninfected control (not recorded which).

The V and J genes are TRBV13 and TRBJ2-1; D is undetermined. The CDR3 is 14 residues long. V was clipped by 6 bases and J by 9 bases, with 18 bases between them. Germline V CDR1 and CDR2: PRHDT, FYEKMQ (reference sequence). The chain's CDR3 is CASSPSGFAGEQFF. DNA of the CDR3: TGTGCCAGCAGTCCCTCCGGGTTCGCAGGTGAGCAGTTCTTC. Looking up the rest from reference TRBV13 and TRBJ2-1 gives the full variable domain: AAGVIQSPRHLIKEKRETATLKCYPIPRHDTVYWYQQGPGQDPQFLISFYEKMQSDKGSIPDRFSAQQFSDYHSELNMSSLELGDSALYFCASSPSGFAGEQFFGPGTRLTVL.

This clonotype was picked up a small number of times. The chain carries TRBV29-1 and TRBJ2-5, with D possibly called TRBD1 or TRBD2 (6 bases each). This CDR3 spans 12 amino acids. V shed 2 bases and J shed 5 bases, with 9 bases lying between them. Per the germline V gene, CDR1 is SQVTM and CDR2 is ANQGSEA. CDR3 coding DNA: TGCAGCGTTGAACCCGGGGGCGAGACCCAGTACTTC. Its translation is CSVEPGGETQYF.

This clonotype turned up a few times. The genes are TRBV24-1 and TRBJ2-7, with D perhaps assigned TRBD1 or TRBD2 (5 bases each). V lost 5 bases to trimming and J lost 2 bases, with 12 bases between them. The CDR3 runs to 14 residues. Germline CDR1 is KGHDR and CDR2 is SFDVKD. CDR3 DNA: TGTGCCACCAGTGGAGGGGCAGTCCCCTACGAGCAGTACTTC. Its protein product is CATSGGAVPYEQYF.

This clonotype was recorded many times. CDR3 sequence: CASRDRDGSYNEQFF. The DNA of the CDR3 is TGCGCCAGCAGGGACCGGGACGGATCCTACAATGAGCAGTTCTTC. The chain recombines TRBV5-1 with TRBJ2-1, with D possibly being TRBD1 or TRBD2 (5 bases each). CDR1 and CDR2 from the germline V gene are SGHRS and YFSETQ. The CDR3 totals 15 residues. Trimming cost V 5 bases and J 1 base, with 13 bases left between them.

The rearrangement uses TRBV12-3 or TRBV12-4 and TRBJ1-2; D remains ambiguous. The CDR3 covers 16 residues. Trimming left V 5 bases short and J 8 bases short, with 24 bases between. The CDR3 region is CASSPWLGREVGGYTF. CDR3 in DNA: TGTGCCAGCAGTCCCTGGTTAGGGAGGGAGGTTGGCGGCTACACCTTC.

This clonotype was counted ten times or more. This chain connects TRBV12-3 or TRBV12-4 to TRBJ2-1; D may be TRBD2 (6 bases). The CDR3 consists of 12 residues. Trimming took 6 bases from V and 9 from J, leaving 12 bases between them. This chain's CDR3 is CASRRERREQFF. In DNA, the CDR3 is TGTGCCAGCAGACGGGAGCGGCGTGAGCAGTTCTTC.

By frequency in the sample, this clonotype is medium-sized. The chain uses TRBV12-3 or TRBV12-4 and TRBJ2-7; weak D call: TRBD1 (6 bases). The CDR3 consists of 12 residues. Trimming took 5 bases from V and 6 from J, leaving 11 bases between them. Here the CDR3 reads CASSPTGREQYF. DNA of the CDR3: TGTGCCAGCAGTCCGACAGGTCGCGAGCAGTACTTC.

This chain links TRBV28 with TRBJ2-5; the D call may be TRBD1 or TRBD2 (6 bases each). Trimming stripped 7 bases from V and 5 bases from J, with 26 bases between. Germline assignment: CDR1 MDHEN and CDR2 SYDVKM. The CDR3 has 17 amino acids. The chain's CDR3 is CASTDLGEGGSRETQYF. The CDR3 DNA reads TGTGCCAGCACCGATCTAGGTGAAGGGGGGAGTCGGGAGACCCAGTACTTC.

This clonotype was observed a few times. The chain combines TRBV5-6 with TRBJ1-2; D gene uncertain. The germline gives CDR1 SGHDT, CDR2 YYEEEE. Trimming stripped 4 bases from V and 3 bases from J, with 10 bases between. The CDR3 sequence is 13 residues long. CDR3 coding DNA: TGTGCCAGCAGCCGAGGCGGGCACTATGGCTACACCTTC. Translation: CASSRGGHYGYTF.

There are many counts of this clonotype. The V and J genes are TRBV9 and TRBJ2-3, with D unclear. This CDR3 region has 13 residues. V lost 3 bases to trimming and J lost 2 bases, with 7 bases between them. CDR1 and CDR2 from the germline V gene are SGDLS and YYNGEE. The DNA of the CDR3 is TGTGCCAGCAGCGGCGGCTACACAGATACGCAGTATTTT. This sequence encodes CASSGGYTDTQYF.

CDR3 sequence (DNA): TGTGCCTGGAGTGTACCTGGGGTCACAGATACGCAGTATTTT. This sequence encodes CAWSVPGVTDTQYF. The J gene is TRBJ2-3, the V gene TRBV30, with no clear D. Trimming left V 0 bases short and J 2 bases short, with 9 bases between. The length of the CDR3 is 14 residues. Germline V gives CDR1 GTSNPN, CDR2 SVGIG (reference sequence).